The present T cell receptor (beta chain) was sequenced within a study of T cell clones after liver transplantation. Study background: Post-transplant blood was tracked for graft-donor-reactive T cell clones identified in a pre-transplant mixed lymphocyte reaction. General study findings and limits: Donor-reactive sequences fell more than third party-reactive ones, suggesting partial deletion.

V lost 2 bases to trimming and J lost 0 bases, with 14 bases between them. This CDR3 spans 17 amino acids. Germline assignment: CDR1 MDHEN and CDR2 SYDVKM. A remark on this clone: The antigen is not known.

Assay: immunoSEQ multiplex PCR; the TCRdb copy retains only in-frame clones and omits some. Of roughly 80,000 clones in the sample, around four fifths were seen once. The V call is TRBV28, the J call TRBJ1-5; possible D gene TRBD1, 6 bases. This sequence originates from a human patient who received a liver transplant. Part of the T cells may come from the graft donor. Sequences were derived from CD4+ T cells from blood, sampled just over 45 months after liver transplant. The CDR3 spells CASSLGGGLDSNQPQHF. In nucleotides, the CDR3 is TGTGCCAGCAGTTTAGGGGGGGGGCTCGATAGCAATCAGCCCCAGCATTTT. The full variable domain, its missing parts supplied by reference TRBV28 and TRBJ1-5, is DVKVTQSSRYLVKRTGEKVFLECVQDMDHENMFWYRQDPGLGLRLIYFSYDVKMKEKGDIPEGYSVSREKKERFSLILESASTNQTSMYLCASSLGGGLDSNQPQHFGDGTRLSIL.